A single count supports the clone carrying this TCR beta chain. The source of the sample is a study of CD8 T cells in Susac syndrome. A quantity of about 0.45 to 1 ug RNA underwent reverse transcription using random hexamers. TCRdb passed the immunoSEQ multiplex PCR reads through MiXCR, listing each CDR3 protein once. The sample has roughly 100,000 distinct CDR3 sequences; about 96% are singletons. From germline, CDR1 is LGHNA and CDR2 YSLEER. This CDR3 has 15 amino acids. V lost 1 base and J 7 bases, leaving 17 bases between the germline ends. TEMRA cells were FACS-enriched, with CD8+ and CD4+ T cells isolated negatively.

Sequenced input: CD8+ T cells from PBMCs. The chain links TRBV4-3 to TRBJ2-7; D is perhaps TRBD2 (5 bases). This receptor was obtained from a human donor with Susac syndrome. In DNA form, the CDR3 reads TGCGCCAGCAGCCAAGCTCTCGTAATATCGGGGGAGCAGTACTTC. Translation: CASSQALVISGEQYF.